These T cell receptor beta chains were read from a single sample in a study of shared clonotypes between healthy human individuals. Generated by immunoSEQ multiplex PCR, the TCRdb table keeps only in-frame clones and is missing some. The sample holds over 1.4 million clones, roughly 96% seen once. Sequencing was done on a sample of naive CD4+ T cells sorted from blood. Receptor source: a man aged 25-45 years in good health. Each CDR3 is given with its conserved first and last residue. A D gene is named only where the DNA matches it firmly. The listing skips clone size in some rows; elsewhere it reads once, few, many or a size class.

CDR3 protein: CASSRQPRTGELFF; CDR3 DNA: TGTGCCAGCAGTCGTCAGCCTCGCACCGGGGAGCTGTTTTTT; clone size: -; J gene: TRBJ2-2; D gene: -; V gene: TRBV7-7
CDR3 protein: CASSFPGGSGYTF; CDR3 DNA: TGTGCCAGCAGCTTCCCTGGGGGAAGCGGCTACACCTTC; clone size: -; J gene: TRBJ1-2; D gene: -; V gene: TRBV7-2
CDR3 protein: CSGGGLLGEQFF; CDR3 DNA: TGCAGCGGGGGGGGACTCCTGGGGGAGCAGTTCTTC; clone size: -; J gene: TRBJ2-1; D gene: TRBD2; V gene: TRBV29-1
CDR3 protein: CASSPSRDSAPLANYGYTF; CDR3 DNA: TGCGCCAGCAGCCCAAGCCGGGACAGTGCCCCTCTCGCTAACTATGGCTACACCTTC; clone size: -; J gene: TRBJ1-2; D gene: TRBD1; V gene: TRBV5-1
CDR3 protein: CASSKGGIFSGRASFTGELFF; CDR3 DNA: TGTGCCAGCAGCAAAGGAGGAATCTTTAGCGGGAGGGCCTCCTTCACCGGGGAGCTGTTTTTT; clone size: -; J gene: TRBJ2-2; D gene: -; V gene: TRBV21-1
CDR3 protein: CASSYRDGNYEQYF; CDR3 DNA: TGTGCCAGCAGCTACCGGGACGGCAACTACGAGCAGTACTTC; clone size: -; J gene: TRBJ2-7; D gene: -; V gene: TRBV7-9
CDR3 protein: CSVGQSVETQYF; CDR3 DNA: TGCAGCGTTGGTCAGAGCGTGGAGACCCAGTACTTC; clone size: once; J gene: TRBJ2-5; D gene: -; V gene: TRBV29-1
CDR3 protein: CASSLAGLPSYNEQFF; CDR3 DNA: TGTGCCAGCAGCTTAGCGGGTCTACCCTCCTACAATGAGCAGTTCTTC; clone size: -; J gene: TRBJ2-1; D gene: -; V gene: TRBV7-2
CDR3 protein: CASSVDRAHYNEQFF; CDR3 DNA: TGTGCCAGCAGCGTGGACAGGGCCCATTACAATGAGCAGTTCTTC; clone size: -; J gene: TRBJ2-1; D gene: TRBD1; V gene: TRBV5-4
CDR3 protein: CASSVDSNSNQPQHF; CDR3 DNA: TGTGCCAGCAGTGTGGACAGCAACAGCAATCAGCCCCAGCATTTT; clone size: -; J gene: TRBJ1-5; D gene: -; V gene: TRBV9